This record looks at one T cell receptor (beta chain) sequence and its context. Its antigen remains unknown. The CDR3 extends over 14 amino acids. V shed 3 bases, J shed 1 base, and the junction held 0 bases outside the gene matches. Germline V CDR1 and CDR2: MNHEY, SMNVEV (reference sequence). Cultured CD4+ T-cell DNA underwent Oncomine TCR Beta short-read sequencing. TCRdb re-derived calls from the PCR reads in MiXCR, one entry per CDR3 protein. Of almost 20,000 distinct CDR3 sequences in the sample, around 80% were seen once. The entry originates in a study of vaccination and CD4 T cells after COVID-19. Looking at the study overall: Control cultures received a CEFX pool, an HIV-1 Nef pool, or no peptide.

The treatment here: approximately nine-day PBMC culture with coronavirus spike peptide pools or control peptides (ViraFEST assay). At days 3 and 7, half the medium was exchanged for fresh IL-2 medium. Material: CD4+ T cells from blood, cultured in vitro, obtained after SARS-CoV-2 vaccination. The chain carries TRBV27 and TRBJ2-5, with TRBD2 matching over 9 bases. This clonotype was obtained from a human donor who received a COVID-19 vaccine. The CDR3 is CASSFSGGQETQYF. CDR3 sequence (DNA): TGTGCCAGCAGTTTTAGCGGGGGCCAAGAGACCCAGTACTTC.